This record covers a single T cell receptor beta chain. The repertoire was sequenced with immunoSEQ multiplex PCR; TCRdb's copy has only in-frame clones and lacks some. The sample carries 15,000 to 20,000 clones, 80% to 90% recorded once. The source of the sample is a study of T cell changes during pregnancy in multiple sclerosis. The material was CD8+ T cells from peripheral blood mononuclear cells, obtained in the third trimester of pregnancy. The TCR comes from a female donor in good health, enrolled as a control in a pregnancy study.

CDR3: CASSESGGLITGELFF. CDR3 bases: TGTGCCAGCAGTGAGTCAGGGGGCTTGATTACCGGGGAGCTGTTTTTT. The chain combines TRBV6-4 with TRBJ2-2; 8 positions match TRBD1. CDR3 size: 16 residues. The germline V gene has CDR1 MRHNA and CDR2 SNTAGT. The J segment lost 5 bases and the V segment lost 3 bases, leaving 8 bases of the junction unmatched.